This entry features one TCR beta chain sequence. Antigen specificity is unknown. This specimen comes from a study of shared clonotypes between healthy human individuals. HIV-negative, healthy adults without recent acute infections or vaccinations were the donors. The CDR3 is made up of 14 amino acids. From germline, CDR1 is MGHDK and CDR2 SYGVNS. The junction had 4 bases not matched to a gene; V was cut back by 8 bases and J by 2 bases. Each sorted subset replicate got 200 ng genomic DNA, 30,000 or so genomes. Sequenced by immunoSEQ multiplex PCR; TCRdb stores in-frame clones only, minus some. The sample consists of 2 million to 2.5 million clones, 85% to 95% of them appearing once. Study conclusions and caveats: Deeper or shallower sequencing was expected to change how clonotypes are shared among donors. Although depth was large, rarefaction showed that sequencing of the sorted subsets was incomplete.

This chain connects TRBV25-1 to TRBJ2-7; 12 bases agree with TRBD2. Sequenced input: naive CD4+ T cells from PBMCs. Subset: CD45RA+ positively selected. This clonotype originated in a man aged 18 to 29 in good health. Some clones in this sample may be carry-over from other donors' samples. In DNA form, the CDR3 reads TGTGCCAGCGCCCGGACTAGCGGGACCTACGAGCAGTACTTC. Its translation is CASARTSGTYEQYF.